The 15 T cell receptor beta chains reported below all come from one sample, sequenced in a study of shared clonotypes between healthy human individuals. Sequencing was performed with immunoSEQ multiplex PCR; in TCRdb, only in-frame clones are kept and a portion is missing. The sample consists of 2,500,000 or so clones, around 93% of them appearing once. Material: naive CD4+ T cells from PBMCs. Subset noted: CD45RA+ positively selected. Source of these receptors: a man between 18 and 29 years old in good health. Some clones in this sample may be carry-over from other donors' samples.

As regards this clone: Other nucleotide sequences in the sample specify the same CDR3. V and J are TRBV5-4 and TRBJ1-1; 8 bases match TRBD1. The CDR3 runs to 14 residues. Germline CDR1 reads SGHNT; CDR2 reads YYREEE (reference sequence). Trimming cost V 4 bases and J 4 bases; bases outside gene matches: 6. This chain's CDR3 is CASSLGQGSTEAFF. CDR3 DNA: TGTGCCAGCAGCCTCGGACAGGGATCCACTGAAGCTTTCTTT. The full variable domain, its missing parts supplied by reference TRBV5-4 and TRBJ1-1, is ETGVTQSPTHLIKTRGQQVTLRCSSQSGHNTVSWYQQALGQGPQFIFQYYREEENGRGNFPPRFSGLQFPNYSSELNVNALELDDSALYLCASSLGQGSTEAFFGQGTRLTVV.

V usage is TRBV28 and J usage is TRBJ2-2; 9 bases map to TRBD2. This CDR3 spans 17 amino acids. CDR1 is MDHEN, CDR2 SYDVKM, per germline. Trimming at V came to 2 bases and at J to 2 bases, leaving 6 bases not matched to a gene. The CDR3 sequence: CASSLASGVSNTGELFF. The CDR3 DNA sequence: TGTGCCAGCAGTTTAGCTAGCGGGGTCTCCAACACCGGGGAGCTGTTTTTT. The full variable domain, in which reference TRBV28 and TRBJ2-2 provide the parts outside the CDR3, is DVKVTQSSRYLVKRTGEKVFLECVQDMDHENMFWYRQDPGLGLRLIYFSYDVKMKEKGDIPEGYSVSREKKERFSLILESASTNQTSMYLCASSLASGVSNTGELFFGEGSRLTVL.

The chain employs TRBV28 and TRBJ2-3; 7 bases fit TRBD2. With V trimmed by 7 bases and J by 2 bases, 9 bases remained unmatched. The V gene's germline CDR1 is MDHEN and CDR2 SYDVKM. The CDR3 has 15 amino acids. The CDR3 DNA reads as TGTGCCAGCACAGAATCTAGCGGTTTCACAGATACGCAGTATTTT. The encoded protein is CASTESSGFTDTQYF. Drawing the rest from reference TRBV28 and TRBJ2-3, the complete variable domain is DVKVTQSSRYLVKRTGEKVFLECVQDMDHENMFWYRQDPGLGLRLIYFSYDVKMKEKGDIPEGYSVSREKKERFSLILESASTNQTSMYLCASTESSGFTDTQYFGPGTRLTVL.

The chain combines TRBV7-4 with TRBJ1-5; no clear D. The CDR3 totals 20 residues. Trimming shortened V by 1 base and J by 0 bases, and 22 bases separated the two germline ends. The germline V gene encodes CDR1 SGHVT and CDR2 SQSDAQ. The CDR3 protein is CASSLGGRTSREYSNQPQHF. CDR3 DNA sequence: TGTGCCAGCAGCTTAGGGGGAAGGACTTCGCGAGAGTATAGCAATCAGCCCCAGCATTTT.

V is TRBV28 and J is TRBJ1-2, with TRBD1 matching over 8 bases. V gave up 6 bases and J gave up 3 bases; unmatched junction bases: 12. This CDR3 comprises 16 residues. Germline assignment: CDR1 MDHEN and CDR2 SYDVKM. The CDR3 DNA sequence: TGTGCCAGCAGCCTTGGCCAGGGGGCCTTTTACTATGGCTACACCTTC. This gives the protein CASSLGQGAFYYGYTF.

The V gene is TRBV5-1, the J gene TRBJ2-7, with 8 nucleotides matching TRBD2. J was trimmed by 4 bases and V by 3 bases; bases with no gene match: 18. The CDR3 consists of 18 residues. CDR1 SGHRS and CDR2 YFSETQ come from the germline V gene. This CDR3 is CASSYLPQGSGNLYEQYF. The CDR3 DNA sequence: TGCGCCAGCAGCTACCTCCCCCAGGGTAGCGGGAACCTATACGAGCAGTACTTC.

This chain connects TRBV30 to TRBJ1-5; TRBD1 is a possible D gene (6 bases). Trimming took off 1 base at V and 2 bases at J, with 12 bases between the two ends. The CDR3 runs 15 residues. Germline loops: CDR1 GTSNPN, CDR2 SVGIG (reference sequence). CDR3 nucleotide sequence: TGTGCCTGGAGTGGTGCAGGGGCTGGCAATCAGCCCCAGCATTTT. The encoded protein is CAWSGAGAGNQPQHF.

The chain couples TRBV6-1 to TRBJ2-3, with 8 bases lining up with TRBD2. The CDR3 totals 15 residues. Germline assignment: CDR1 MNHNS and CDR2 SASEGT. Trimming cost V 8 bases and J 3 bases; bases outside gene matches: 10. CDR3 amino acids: CASHPSGSGTDTQYF. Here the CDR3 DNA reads TGTGCCAGCCATCCGAGCGGGAGTGGGACAGATACGCAGTATTTT.

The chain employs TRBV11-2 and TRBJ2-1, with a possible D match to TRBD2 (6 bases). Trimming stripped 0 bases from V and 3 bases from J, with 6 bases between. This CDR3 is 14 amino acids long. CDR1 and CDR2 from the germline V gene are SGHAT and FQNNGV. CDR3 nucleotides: TGTGCCAGCAGCTTAGAGGGGGGCTACAATGAGCAGTTCTTC. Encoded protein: CASSLEGGYNEQFF.

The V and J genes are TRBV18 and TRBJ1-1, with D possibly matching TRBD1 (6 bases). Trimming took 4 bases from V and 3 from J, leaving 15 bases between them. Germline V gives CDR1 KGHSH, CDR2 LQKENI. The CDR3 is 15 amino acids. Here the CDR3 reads CASSRAGTRDTEAFF. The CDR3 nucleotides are TGTGCCAGCTCACGAGCCGGGACAAGGGACACTGAAGCTTTCTTT.

CDR3 DNA: TGTGCCAGCAGTCAACAGGACTCAGGGGGCCCCTACGAGCAGTACTTC. Translated: CASSQQDSGGPYEQYF. V usage is TRBV28 and J usage is TRBJ2-7; 8 bases match TRBD1. The germline CDR1 and CDR2 sequences are MDHEN and SYDVKM. V shed 5 bases and J 2 bases; nucleotides not matched to a gene: 11. This CDR3 spans 16 amino acids. Supplemented by reference TRBV28 and TRBJ2-7, the full variable domain reads DVKVTQSSRYLVKRTGEKVFLECVQDMDHENMFWYRQDPGLGLRLIYFSYDVKMKEKGDIPEGYSVSREKKERFSLILESASTNQTSMYLCASSQQDSGGPYEQYFGPGTRLTVT.

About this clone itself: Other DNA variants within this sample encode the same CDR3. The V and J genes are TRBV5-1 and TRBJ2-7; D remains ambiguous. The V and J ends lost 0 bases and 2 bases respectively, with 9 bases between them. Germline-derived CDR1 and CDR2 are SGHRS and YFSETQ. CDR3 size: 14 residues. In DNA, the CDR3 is TGCGCCAGCAGCTTGGGTGGTGCCCCCTACGAGCAGTACTTC. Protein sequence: CASSLGGAPYEQYF.

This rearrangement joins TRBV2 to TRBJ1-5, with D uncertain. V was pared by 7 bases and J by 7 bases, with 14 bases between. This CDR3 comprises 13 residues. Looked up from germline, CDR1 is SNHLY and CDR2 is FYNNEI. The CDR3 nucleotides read TGTGCCAGCACTGCCGAAGGTGGCCAGCCCCAGCATTTT. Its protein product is CASTAEGGQPQHF.

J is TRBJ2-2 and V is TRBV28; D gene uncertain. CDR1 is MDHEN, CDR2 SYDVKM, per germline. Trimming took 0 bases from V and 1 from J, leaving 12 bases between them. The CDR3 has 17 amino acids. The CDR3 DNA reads TGTGCCAGCAGTTTATGGGGTCTTGGCGGGAACACCGGGGAGCTGTTTTTT. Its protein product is CASSLWGLGGNTGELFF.

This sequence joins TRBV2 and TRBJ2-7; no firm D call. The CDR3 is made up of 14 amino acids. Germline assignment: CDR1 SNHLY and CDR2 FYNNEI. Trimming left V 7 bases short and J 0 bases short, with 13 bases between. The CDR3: CASKRAVNSYEQYF. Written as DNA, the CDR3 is TGTGCCAGCAAACGGGCAGTCAACTCCTACGAGCAGTACTTC. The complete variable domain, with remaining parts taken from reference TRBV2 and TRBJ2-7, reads EPEVTQTPSHQVTQMGQEVILRCVPISNHLYFYWYRQILGQKVEFLVSFYNNEISEKSEIFDDQFSVERPDGSNFTLKIRSTKLEDSAMYFCASKRAVNSYEQYFGPGTRLTVT.